Sequencing of this TCR beta chain was carried out in a study of regulatory T cells in long-lasting Graves disease. Specified time point: newly diagnosed GD, antithyroid drugs for less than 3 months. Scientists built the TCR library using RNA that was extracted from PBMCs. Researchers made TCR beta libraries by using iRepertoire HTBI primers and running Arm-PCR on CDR3 regions. MiXCR, run by TCRdb on the multiplex PCR reads, gives a single entry per CDR3 protein. Of more than 300,000 distinct CDR3 sequences listed, roughly 15% are singletons. The V gene end was trimmed by 6 bases and the J gene end by 4 bases; junction bases not matched to a gene: 9. Germline V gene data show CDR1 as SGHAT and CDR2 as FQNNGV. This CDR3 is 16 amino acids long. This clonotype was seen at least ten times. The data were also submitted as part of a second study, on T cells in Graves' hyperthyroidism and ophthalmopathy.

The chain uses TRBV11-2 and TRBJ2-5; 12 bases match TRBD1. The sequencing here drew on peripheral blood mononuclear cells (PBMCs), taken at new diagnosis, from a patient treated with antithyroid drugs. The TCR was taken from a woman between 18 and 29 years old with Graves disease. The CDR3 bases are TGTGCCAGCAGAATACCGGGACAGGGGGCGAGAGAGACCCAGTACTTC. Its protein product is CASRIPGQGARETQYF.